A selection of T cell receptor beta chains follows, all from one sample in a study of T cell responses to AZD1222 COVID-19 vaccine. Assay used: immunoSEQ multiplex PCR; TCRdb lists only in-frame clones, some missing. This sample carries 140,000 or so clones, 80% to 90% of them seen once, and the ten largest clones take around 1.6%. The source material was peripheral blood, sampled on day 0 of AZD1222 vaccination. The receptors stem from an adult in good health. CDR3s include the opening cysteine and the closing phenylalanine or tryptophan. D genes are given only for firm matches.

>.|TRBV7-3|TRBJ2-3
TGTGCCAGCAGCTTAAACCCTCAACTAGGGAGCACAGATACGCAGTATTTT
CASSLNPQLGSTDTQYF
>TRBD2|TRBV27|TRBJ2-3
TGTGCCAGCAGTCACAGGAGAAGCACTAGCGGGACGCAGTATTTT
CASSHRRSTSGTQYF
>.|TRBV3-1/TRBV3-2|TRBJ2-3
TGTGCCAGCAGCCAAGAATTGGCGACAGATACGCAGTATTTT
CASSQELATDTQYF
>TRBD2|TRBV5-5|TRBJ2-3
TGTGCCAGCAGCACGGGGACTAGCGGGAGATCAGATACGCAGTATTTT
CASSTGTSGRSDTQYF
>.|TRBV25-1|TRBJ1-1
TGTGCCAGCAGTGAATTATTCGAGGGGAGTGAGGACACTGAAGCTTTCTTT
CASSELFEGSEDTEAFF
>.|TRBV5-5|TRBJ2-1
TGTGCCAGCAGCTTGATACAGGCAAGATACAATGAGCAGTTCTTC
CASSLIQARYNEQFF
>.|TRBV19|TRBJ1-2
TGTGCCAGTAGTATTTCGGGGCAGCCTAACTATGGCTACACCTTC
CASSISGQPNYGYTF
>.|TRBV11-3|TRBJ1-1
TGTGCCAGCAGCTGGGCCACCACTGAAGCTTTCTTT
CASSWATTEAFF
>.|TRBV28|TRBJ2-7
TGTGCCAGCAGTTCCGCCGCAGGGGACGAGCAGTACTTC
CASSSAAGDEQYF
>TRBD1|TRBV11-1|TRBJ1-6
TGTGCCAGCAGCTTAGTAGGGACAGCGAATTCACCCCTCCACTTT
CASSLVGTANSPLHF
>.|TRBV18|TRBJ1-1
TGTGCCAGCTCAGAAAGCAGGGGAGGAGCTTTCTTT
CASSESRGGAFF
>.|TRBV28|TRBJ1-1
TGTGCCAGCAGTTCCCCCAGTGGTAGCAACACTGAAGCTTTCTTT
CASSSPSGSNTEAFF
>TRBD1|TRBV11-2|TRBJ1-1
TGTGCCAGCAGCTACCAGACAGGGGGCAGTAAGAACACTGAAGCTTTCTTT
CASSYQTGGSKNTEAFF
>.|TRBV28|TRBJ2-3
TGTGCCAGCTTCAACCCTGGCACCGCGGATACGCAGTATTTT
CASFNPGTADTQYF
>TRBD1|TRBV6-5|TRBJ2-5
TGTGCCAGCAAACAGGGGGCCCAGGGGGAGACCCAGTACTTC
CASKQGAQGETQYF
>.|TRBV4-1|TRBJ1-1
TGCGCCAGCAGCCCCCTGGGGCAGATGAACACTGAAGCTTTCTTT
CASSPLGQMNTEAFF